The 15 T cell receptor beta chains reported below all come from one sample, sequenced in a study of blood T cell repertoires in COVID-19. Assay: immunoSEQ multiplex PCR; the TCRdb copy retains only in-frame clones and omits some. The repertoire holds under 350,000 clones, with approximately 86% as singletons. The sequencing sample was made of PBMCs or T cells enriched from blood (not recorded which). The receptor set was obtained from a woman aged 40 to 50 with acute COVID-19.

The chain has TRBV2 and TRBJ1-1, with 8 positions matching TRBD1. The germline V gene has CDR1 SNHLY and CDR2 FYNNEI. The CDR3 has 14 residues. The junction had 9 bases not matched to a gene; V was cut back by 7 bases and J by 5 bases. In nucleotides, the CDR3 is TGTGCCAGCAACCTAGACAGGGGTCGGACTGAAGCTTTCTTT. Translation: CASNLDRGRTEAFF. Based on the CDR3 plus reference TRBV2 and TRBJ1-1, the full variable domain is EPEVTQTPSHQVTQMGQEVILRCVPISNHLYFYWYRQILGQKVEFLVSFYNNEISEKSEIFDDQFSVERPDGSNFTLKIRSTKLEDSAMYFCASNLDRGRTEAFFGQGTRLTVV.

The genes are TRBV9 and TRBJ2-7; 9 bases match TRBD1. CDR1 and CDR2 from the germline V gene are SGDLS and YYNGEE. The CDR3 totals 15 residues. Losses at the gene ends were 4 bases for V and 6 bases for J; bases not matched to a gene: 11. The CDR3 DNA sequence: TGTGCCAGCAGCACCCGTCCGGGACAGGGCGCCGAGCAGTACTTC. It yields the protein CASSTRPGQGAEQYF. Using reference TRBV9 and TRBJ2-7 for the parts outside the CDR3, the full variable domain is DSGVTQTPKHLITATGQRVTLRCSPRSGDLSVYWYQQSLDQGLQFLIQYYNGEERAKGNILERFSAQQFPDLHSELNLSSLELGDSALYFCASSTRPGQGAEQYFGPGTRLTVT.

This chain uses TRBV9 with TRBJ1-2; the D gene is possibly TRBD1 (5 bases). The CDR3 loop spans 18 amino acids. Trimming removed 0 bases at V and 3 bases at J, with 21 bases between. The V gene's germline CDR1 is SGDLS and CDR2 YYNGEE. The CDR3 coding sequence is TGTGCCAGCAGCGTAGTTTCGGCAGTAGACGGCAGGGACTATGGCTACACCTTC. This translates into CASSVVSAVDGRDYGYTF.

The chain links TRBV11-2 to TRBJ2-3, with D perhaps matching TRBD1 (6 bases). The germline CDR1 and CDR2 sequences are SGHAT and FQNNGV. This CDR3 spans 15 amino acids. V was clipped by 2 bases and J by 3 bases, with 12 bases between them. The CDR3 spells CASSLNGQRTDTQYF. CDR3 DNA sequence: TGTGCCAGCAGCTTAAATGGACAGAGGACAGATACGCAGTATTTT.

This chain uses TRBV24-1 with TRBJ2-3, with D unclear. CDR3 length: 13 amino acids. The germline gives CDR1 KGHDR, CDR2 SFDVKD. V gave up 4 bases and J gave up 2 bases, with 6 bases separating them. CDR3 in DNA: TGTGCCACCAGTGACCCCTACACAGATACGCAGTATTTT. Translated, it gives CATSDPYTDTQYF.

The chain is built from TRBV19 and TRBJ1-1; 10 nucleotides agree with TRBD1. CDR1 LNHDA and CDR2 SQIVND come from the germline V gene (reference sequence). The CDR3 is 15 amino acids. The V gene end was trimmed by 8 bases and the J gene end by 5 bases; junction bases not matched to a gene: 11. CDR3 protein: CASDRGRMSGTEAFF. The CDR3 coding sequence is TGTGCCAGTGACAGGGGGCGAATGAGTGGGACTGAAGCTTTCTTT.

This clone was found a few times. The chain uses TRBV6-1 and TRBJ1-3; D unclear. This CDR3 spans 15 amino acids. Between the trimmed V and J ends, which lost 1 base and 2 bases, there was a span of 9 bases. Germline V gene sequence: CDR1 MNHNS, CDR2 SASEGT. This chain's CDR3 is CASSEVVSAGNTIYF. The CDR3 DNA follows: TGTGCCAGCAGTGAAGTGGTTAGTGCTGGAAACACCATATATTTT.

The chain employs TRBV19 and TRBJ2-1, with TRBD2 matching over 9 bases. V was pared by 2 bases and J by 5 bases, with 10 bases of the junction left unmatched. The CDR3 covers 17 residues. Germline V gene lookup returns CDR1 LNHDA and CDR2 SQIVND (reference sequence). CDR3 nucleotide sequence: TGTGCCAGTAGTATAACCCCCAGCGGGGGGTTTCACAATGAGCAGTTCTTC. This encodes CASSITPSGGFHNEQFF.

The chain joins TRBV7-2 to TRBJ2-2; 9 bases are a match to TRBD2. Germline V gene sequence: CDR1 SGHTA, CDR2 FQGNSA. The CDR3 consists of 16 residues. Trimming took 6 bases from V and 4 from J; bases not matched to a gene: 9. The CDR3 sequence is CASRIVAGVATGELFF. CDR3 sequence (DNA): TGTGCCAGCAGGATCGTAGCGGGGGTGGCCACCGGGGAGCTGTTTTTT.

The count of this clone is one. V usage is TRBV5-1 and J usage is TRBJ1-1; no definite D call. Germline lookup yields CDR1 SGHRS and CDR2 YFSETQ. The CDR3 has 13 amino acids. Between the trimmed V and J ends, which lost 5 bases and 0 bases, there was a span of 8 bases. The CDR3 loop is CASSRSMNTEAFF. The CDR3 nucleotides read TGCGCCAGCAGTCGATCTATGAACACTGAAGCTTTCTTT.

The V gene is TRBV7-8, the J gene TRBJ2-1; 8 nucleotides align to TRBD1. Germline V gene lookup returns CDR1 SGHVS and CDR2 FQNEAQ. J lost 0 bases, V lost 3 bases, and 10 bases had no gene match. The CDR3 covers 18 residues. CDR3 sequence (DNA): TGTGCCAGCAGCTTCGCGGGGACAGGACCTACCTCCTACAATGAGCAGTTCTTC. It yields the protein CASSFAGTGPTSYNEQFF.

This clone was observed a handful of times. CDR3: CASSLQGAISGANVLTF. The CDR3 nucleotides read TGTGCCAGCAGCTTGCAGGGGGCGATCTCTGGGGCCAACGTCCTGACTTTC. This chain joins TRBV5-4 and TRBJ2-6, with 8 positions matching TRBD1. Trimming took 1 base from V and 0 from J; bases not matched to a gene: 3. The V gene's germline CDR1 is SGHNT and CDR2 YYREEE (reference sequence). The CDR3 spans 17 residues.

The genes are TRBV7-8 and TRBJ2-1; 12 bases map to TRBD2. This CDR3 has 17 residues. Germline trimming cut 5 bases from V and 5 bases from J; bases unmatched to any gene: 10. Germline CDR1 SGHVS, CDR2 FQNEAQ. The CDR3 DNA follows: TGTGCCAGCAGCGTCGCTAGCGGGAGGGCTTGGGACAATGAGCAGTTCTTC. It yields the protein CASSVASGRAWDNEQFF.

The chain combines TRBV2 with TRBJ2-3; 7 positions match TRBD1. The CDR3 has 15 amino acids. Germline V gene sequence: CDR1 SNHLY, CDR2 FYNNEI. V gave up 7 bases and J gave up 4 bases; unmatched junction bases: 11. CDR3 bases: TGTGCCAGCAAACTCCAGACAGGGTTTGCAGATACGCAGTATTTT. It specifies CASKLQTGFADTQYF.

CDR3 in DNA: TGTGCCACCAGCGTTCTAGGGAACACTGAAGCTTTCTTT. It specifies CATSVLGNTEAFF. V usage is TRBV15 and J usage is TRBJ1-1; D unresolved. Trimming took 5 bases from V and 1 from J, leaving 8 bases between them. The CDR3 sequence is 13 residues long. CDR1 is LNHNV and CDR2 is YYDKDF in the germline V gene (reference sequence).